These T cell receptor beta chains were read from a single sample in a study of PD-1 blockade in mismatch repair-deficient tumors. The table came from immunoSEQ multiplex PCR; TCRdb's copy has only in-frame clones and leaves some out. Among approximately 80,000 clones listed, 80% to 90% were seen once. The starting material was peripheral blood, obtained 44 weeks after starting pembrolizumab. These receptors were obtained from an adult with mismatch repair-deficient cancer. Each CDR3 is given with its conserved first and last residue. A D gene is named only where the DNA matches it firmly. Size is stated for part of the rows, as once, few or many counts, or as a class when the clone is expanded.

>TRBJ1-1|-|-|TRBV18
TGTGCCAGCTCACCCCGGGAGCACACTGAAGCTTTCTTT
CASSPREHTEAFF
>TRBJ2-3|TRBD2|-|TRBV5-1
TGCGCCAGCAGCTTGGAAGGGCGGACTAGCGGAGGGGATACGCAGTATTTT
CASSLEGRTSGGDTQYF
>TRBJ2-1|-|once|TRBV11-3
TGTGCCAGCAGCTTACTGGGACAATACAATGAGCAGTTCTTC
CASSLLGQYNEQFF
>TRBJ2-7|-|once|TRBV18
TGTGCCAGCTCACCACAAACCTCCTACGAGCAGTACTTC
CASSPQTSYEQYF
>TRBJ2-1|-|-|TRBV10-2
TGCGCCAGCAGTGAGGGCCGCTACAATGAGCAGTTCTTC
CASSEGRYNEQFF
>TRBJ1-1|-|-|TRBV5-1
TGCGCCAGCAGCTTATTAACAGATGAAGCTTTCTTT
CASSLLTDEAFF
>TRBJ2-7|TRBD1|-|TRBV7-9
TGTGCCAGCAGCTTAAGTGGACAGGGAGGCTACGAGCAGTACTTC
CASSLSGQGGYEQYF
>TRBJ1-1|-|-|TRBV18
TGTGCCAGCTCACCAGAGGGAGACACTGAAGCTTTCTTT
CASSPEGDTEAFF
>TRBJ2-5|TRBD2|-|TRBV10-2
TGCGCCAGCAGTACCAGCGGGAGTAGGGAGACCCAGTACTTC
CASSTSGSRETQYF
>TRBJ2-1|-|many|TRBV27
TGTGCCAGCAGTCTAGGGGGCAATGAGCAGTTCTTC
CASSLGGNEQFF
>TRBJ1-5|TRBD1|-|TRBV28
TGTGCCAGCAGAACGACGACAGGGAGGAGCAATCAGCCCCAGCATTTT
CASRTTTGRSNQPQHF
>TRBJ1-4|-|once|TRBV18
TGTGCCAGCTCACCAGACACCGGTGATGAAAAACTGTTTTTT
CASSPDTGDEKLFF
>TRBJ2-7|-|-|TRBV11-1
TGTGCCAGCAGCCCGGACTTCAGGCCGATCCACGAGCAGTACTTC
CASSPDFRPIHEQYF
>TRBJ2-7|TRBD2|-|TRBV29-1
TGCAGCGTTAAGGGGTTGACGGGAGGGCAGTACGAGCAGTACTTC
CSVKGLTGGQYEQYF
>TRBJ2-1|TRBD2|-|TRBV4-3
TGCGCCAGCAGCCAAAAACTAGCGGGAGCGCTCAATGAGCAGTTCTTC
CASSQKLAGALNEQFF
>TRBJ2-6|-|-|TRBV19
TGTGCCAGTAGTAAGTCAGGGACAAGCTCTGGGGCCAACGTCCTGACTTTC
CASSKSGTSSGANVLTF
>TRBJ2-3|-|-|TRBV12-5
TGTGCTAGTGGTTTGGTACTGGTGGGGAGAGCAGATACGCAGTATTTT
CASGLVLVGRADTQYF
>TRBJ2-4|TRBD1|-|TRBV6-1
TGTGCCAGCAGTGAAGCGTTGGGACAGAGTCTAGCCAAAAACATTCAGTACTTC
CASSEALGQSLAKNIQYF
>TRBJ2-1|-|-|TRBV7-2
TGTGCCAGCAGCTTAAGAGGGTCCCACAGGGGGGGCAATGAGCAGTTCTTC
CASSLRGSHRGGNEQFF
>TRBJ2-2|TRBD1|-|TRBV7-2
TGTGCCAGCAGCCCCCACCGGGACAGGGACGGGGAGCTGTTTTTT
CASSPHRDRDGELFF
>TRBJ1-3|-|-|TRBV5-1
TGCGCCAGCAGCTTGGGAACTACTGGAAACACCATATATTTT
CASSLGTTGNTIYF
>TRBJ1-4|TRBD1|-|TRBV5-1
TGCGCCAGCAGCAGGGGGACAGCTAATGAAAAACTGTTTTTT
CASSRGTANEKLFF
>TRBJ2-7|TRBD2|few|TRBV27
TGTGCCAGCAGAACTAGCGGGAGGAGTTTCTACGAGCAGTACTTC
CASRTSGRSFYEQYF
>TRBJ1-1|-|-|TRBV11-2
TGTGCCAGCAGCTTTGCAGGGACCACTGAAGCTTTCTTT
CASSFAGTTEAFF
>TRBJ1-2|TRBD1|-|TRBV19
TGTGCCAGTAGTCTGGACAGGGGTAATCACACCTTC
CASSLDRGNHTF
>TRBJ2-1|TRBD2|-|TRBV11-3
TGTGCCAGCAGCTTAGTAGCGGGAGTGGGTGGCGAGCAGTTCTTC
CASSLVAGVGGEQFF
>TRBJ1-4|-|-|TRBV4-1
TGCGCCAGCAGCCAAGATCGAGGTGGGGTCCTGTTTTTT
CASSQDRGGVLFF
>TRBJ2-7|-|-|TRBV28
TGTGCCAGCAGTTCCCGGGGCTACGAGCAGTACTTC
CASSSRGYEQYF
>TRBJ1-3|-|-|TRBV11-2
TGTGCCAGCAGCAGGGACCGGCCGCACTCTGGAAACACCATATATTTT
CASSRDRPHSGNTIYF
>TRBJ1-2|-|-|TRBV6-6
TGTGCCAGCAGTTACCTGGACGGGCATGGCTACACCTTC
CASSYLDGHGYTF
>TRBJ1-2|-|-|TRBV6-5
TGTGCCAGCAGTACCCACAGCTATGGCTACACCTTC
CASSTHSYGYTF
>TRBJ2-7|-|-|TRBV19
TGTGCCAGTAGTCCCCGGGCTAGGAGCGTCTACGAGCAGTACTTC
CASSPRARSVYEQYF
>TRBJ2-1|TRBD2|-|TRBV9
TGTGCCAGCAGCGTAGCGTCTGGGACTAAAGCGGGTGAGCAGTTCTTC
CASSVASGTKAGEQFF
>TRBJ2-2|TRBD1|-|TRBV9
TGTGCCAGCAGCACCGGGACAGGGTTCACCGGGGAGCTGTTTTTT
CASSTGTGFTGELFF
>TRBJ2-1|TRBD2|-|TRBV9
TGTGCCAGCAGCGTAGTCTCCGGGACTAGCTGGGTTAATGAGCAGTTCTTC
CASSVVSGTSWVNEQFF
>TRBJ2-7|-|-|TRBV27
TGTGCCAGCAGTCTACAGACTAGCTCCTACGAGCAGTACTTC
CASSLQTSSYEQYF
>TRBJ2-7|-|few|TRBV13
TGTGCCAGCAGTTTAAGTATCCCCGGCGAGCAGTACTTC
CASSLSIPGEQYF
>TRBJ1-1|-|-|TRBV7-2
TGTGCCAGCAGCCAAGGGCTAACCACTGAAGCTTTCTTT
CASSQGLTTEAFF
>TRBJ2-3|-|-|TRBV29-1
TGCAGCGTTGAGCTCGGGGGAGATACGCAGTATTTT
CSVELGGDTQYF
>TRBJ1-1|-|once|TRBV5-4
TGTGCCAGCAGCTTGCTCGGGGGCACTGAAGCTTTCTTT
CASSLLGGTEAFF
>TRBJ1-3|TRBD1|-|TRBV27
TGTGCCAGCAGTTTAGGCAGGGGGCGTGGAAACACCATATATTTT
CASSLGRGRGNTIYF
>TRBJ2-5|-|-|TRBV7-9
TGTGCCAGCAGCTTAGGTTTTCAGGGCGATCGAGAGACCCAGTACTTC
CASSLGFQGDRETQYF
>TRBJ2-2|-|-|TRBV7-6
TGTGCCAGCAAGGACGGACGGGCTCGTGGCACCGGGGAGCTGTTTTTT
CASKDGRARGTGELFF
>TRBJ2-2|-|-|TRBV7-7
TGTGCTAGCAGCCCTCGTTCGGGCACCGGGGAGCTGTTTTTT
CASSPRSGTGELFF
>TRBJ2-1|TRBD2|-|TRBV11-3
TGTGCCAGCAGCTTAGCTAGCGGCCCCTACAATGAGCAGTTCTTC
CASSLASGPYNEQFF
>TRBJ2-1|-|-|TRBV27
TGTGCCAGCAGTTTATCAGGCAATGAGCAGTTCTTC
CASSLSGNEQFF
>TRBJ2-2|TRBD2|-|TRBV9
TGTGCCAGCAGCGCCTGGACTAGCGGAACCGGGGAGCTGTTTTTT
CASSAWTSGTGELFF
>TRBJ1-2|-|-|TRBV2
TGTGCCAGCCATCATAACAACAGGGATGGCTACACCTTC
CASHHNNRDGYTF